This T cell receptor beta chain appears in the sequencing data of a study of cytomegalovirus exposure and HLA in healthy donors. Study at large: Caucasian-associated ancestry cluster membership applied to approximately 81% of approximately 420 genotyped donors. General study findings and limits: Researchers reportedly found TCR beta sequences accurately predicted most subjects' HLA-A and HLA-B alleles.

CDR3 length equals 13 residues. CDR1 is WNHNN, CDR2 SYGVQD, per germline (reference sequence). V dropped 0 bases and J dropped 4 bases, with 6 bases sitting between them. Each donor was nominally healthy when sampled (though unrecorded immune exposures were likely). Vbeta (60) and Jbeta (13) primers were used in the PCR. Clones were read by immunoSEQ multiplex PCR, and TCRdb kept only the in-frame ones, dropping some. The data contain roughly 150,000 clones, 65% to 75% of them singletons. Comments on this clone: The target antigen is unknown.

V is TRBV10-1 and J is TRBJ1-2; a weak D match, TRBD1 (6 bases). This clonotype was obtained from a man in his sixties in good health and CMV-seronegative. The specimen was PBMCs. DNA for the CDR3: TGCGCCAGCAGTGAGTCGACAGGCTATGGCTACACCTTC. It codes for CASSESTGYGYTF.